The present TCR beta chain was sequenced within a study of technical replicates of blood from a handful of donors. Trimming removed 4 bases from V and 1 base from J, with 11 bases in between. The germline V gene has CDR1 LNHDA and CDR2 SQIVND (reference sequence). The length of the CDR3 is 15 residues. Here immunoSEQ multiplex PCR was the method, and the copy in TCRdb shows in-frame clones only, minus some. The table records 75,000 to 90,000 clones, 95% to 98% of them present only once. Sample: T cells isolated from PBMCs. This receptor was obtained from a human donor in good health. V usage is TRBV19 and J usage is TRBJ1-5, with no clear D. The CDR3 sequence: CASSTTGVSNQPQHF. The CDR3 DNA reads as TGTGCCAGTAGTACGACCGGGGTGAGCAATCAGCCCCAGCATTTT. The entire variable domain, with the rest obtained from reference TRBV19 and TRBJ1-5, is as follows: DGGITQSPKYLFRKEGQNVTLSCEQNLNHDAMYWYRQDPGQGLRLIYYSQIVNDFQKGDIAEGYSVSREKKESFPLTVTSAQKNPTAFYLCASSTTGVSNQPQHFGDGTRLSIL.